The subject of this entry is one TCR beta chain. The antigen this receptor binds is unknown. Base qualities are not provided; no much larger clone lies one nucleotide away. The immunoSEQ Assay, a bias-controlled multiplex PCR, was used to amplify TCRbeta CDR3 regions from genomic DNA. Per the authors' processing: The number of nucleated cells in each sample was estimated by amplification of reference gene primers within the assay. Sequence reads were collapsed and filtered to measure the absolute abundance of every unique TCRbeta CDR3 rearrangement. Productive Simpson clonality was computed per sample as the square root of Simpson's diversity index over productive rearrangements. The immuneACCESS repertoire file appears here via TCRdb, limited to in-frame rearrangements. These files lack a portion of the clones; in checked studies, under half of the deficit traces to unresolved V genes, and the cause of the others is not known. V, J and clone size are taken as reported in that table, and D and trimming were inferred from the DNA itself. This sample lists about 91,000 clones; 85% to 90% were detected once. The ten largest clones take up approximately 4.8% of the sample.

This sample was taken from a study of blood T cell repertoires in COVID-19 (dated by TCRdb to between 2020 and 2021). Study-wide context: Samples from collaborators originated in the United States, Italy and Spain and spanned both the acute and convalescent phases of COVID-19. The material from the prospective study consisted of cDNA or gDNA derived from T cells, B-cell-depleted T cells, or PBMCs. The dataset comprised deeply sampled blood TCRbeta repertoires from subjects exposed to, actively infected with, or recovered from COVID-19. A freely available public database, intended as a resource for researchers studying the immune response to SARS-CoV-2, is where the repertoires were released. Samples were obtained from the ongoing ImmuneRACE study (first 160 participants) and from 1,254 subjects provided by 6 global collaborators. The sample metadata nearly always contained a de-identified subject ID, COVID-19 status, age in years and sex. Where available, HLA class I and class II types were obtained from metadata supplied by the sample provider rather than from assay-based typing. On the study overall, not on this receptor specifically: The quantity of clinical and demographic metadata differed by source and by participant and was supplied without curation.

V and J are truncated by 4 bases and 4 bases respectively, leaving an intervening sequence of 12 bases. The germline V gene supplies CDR1 MNHEY and CDR2 SVGEGT. The CDR3 sequence holds 14 residues, the cysteine and phenylalanine included. The retained sequence is limited to the CDR3, 42 bases, with the frame set at the first base. Collaborating institutions collected whole blood in K2EDTA tubes following their own protocols. Collaborator samples were shipped for TCRbeta analysis as frozen whole blood, isolated PBMCs, or DNA extracted from either sample type. The clonotype originates from a woman older than 75 with active COVID-19. The sequencing input was peripheral blood. The V and J segments used are TRBV6-2 or TRBV6-3 and TRBJ2-3; a tentative D match to TRBD1 spans 5 bases. The nucleotides are TGTGCCAGCAGTTCTACCCAGGGCGCAGATACGCAGTATTTT. It codes for CASSSTQGADTQYF.